These 15 T cell receptor beta chains originate from one sample sequenced in a study of T-cell memory formation after mild COVID-19 (dated by TCRdb to about 2021). The method behind the library was 5' RACE. Sequenced using an Illumina NovaSeq 6000. The public reads were reprocessed in TCRdb via fastp at Q25 and MiXCR, keeping in-frame beta chains. Merged by CDR3 protein, the rows form single entries marked with the most common genes and DNA. The sample table contains nearly 110,000 distinct CDR3 sequences; only one count was recorded for approximately 15% of them. The biggest ten clones account for less than 40% of the sample. Specimen: PBMCs or a T cell subset sorted from them (not recorded which). Source of these receptors: a man aged 18 to 30 who had mild COVID-19 (a few samples of this study predate the infection). The sample titles of this study are shuffled in the database, so cell type and time point are left out; the donor was told from shared clones.

The chain couples TRBV28 to TRBJ1-1; 9 bases match TRBD1. V was pared by 6 bases and J by 4 bases, with 9 bases of the junction left unmatched. This CDR3 is built from 15 residues. In germline, CDR1 is MDHEN, CDR2 SYDVKM. The CDR3 protein is CASSTGTGLSTEAFF. CDR3 sequence (DNA): TGTGCCAGCAGCACCGGGACAGGGTTGAGCACTGAAGCTTTCTTT.

The chain carries TRBV29-1 and TRBJ2-3; possibly TRBD1 for D (5 bases). V dropped 5 bases and J dropped 6 bases, with 9 bases sitting between them. This CDR3 region has 11 residues. Germline V gives CDR1 SQVTM, CDR2 ANQGSEA. The CDR3 protein is CSVRGMDTQYF. CDR3 sequence (DNA): TGCAGCGTTAGGGGTATGGATACGCAGTATTTT.

This clonotype was detected a few times. V usage is TRBV4-1 and J usage is TRBJ1-5; D gene ambiguous. The CDR3 has 16 residues. The germline V gene encodes CDR1 MGHRA and CDR2 YSYEKL. V was cut by 1 base and J by 3 bases, with 13 bases left in between. The chain's CDR3 is CASSQVEQPNNQPQHF. The CDR3 nucleotides read TGCGCCAGCAGCCAAGTTGAACAGCCAAACAATCAGCCCCAGCATTTT.

In DNA form, the CDR3 reads TGTGCCAGCAGCGCCCCACCGGGTTTTCCCCTATCACCCCTCCACTTT. Protein product: CASSAPPGFPLSPLHF. The genes are TRBV9 and TRBJ1-6; D ambiguous. The V and J ends lost 3 bases and 10 bases respectively, with 20 bases between them. This CDR3 has 16 amino acids. Germline assignment: CDR1 SGDLS and CDR2 YYNGEE. Filled out from reference TRBV9 and TRBJ1-6, the complete variable domain reads DSGVTQTPKHLITATGQRVTLRCSPRSGDLSVYWYQQSLDQGLQFLIQYYNGEERAKGNILERFSAQQFPDLHSELNLSSLELGDSALYFCASSAPPGFPLSPLHFGNGTRLTVT.

This clonotype came up a few times. This chain joins TRBV11-1 and TRBJ2-1; D possibly corresponds to TRBD1 (5 bases). V was cut by 0 bases and J by 6 bases, with 9 bases left in between. The CDR3 consists of 14 residues. CDR1 and CDR2 from the germline V gene are SGHAT and FQDESV (reference sequence). The CDR3 reads CASSLAGVLNEQFF. CDR3 in DNA: TGTGCCAGCAGCTTAGCAGGGGTGCTCAATGAGCAGTTCTTC.

The chain carries TRBV12-3 or TRBV12-4 and TRBJ2-1, with 10 bases matching TRBD2. The CDR3 runs 14 residues. Trimming at V came to 6 bases and at J to 8 bases, leaving 7 bases not matched to a gene. In DNA form, the CDR3 reads TGTGCCAGCAGCCGACTAGCGGGTGGCGATGAGCAGTTCTTC. Translating gives CASSRLAGGDEQFF.

This chain uses TRBV7-8 with TRBJ2-7, with 10 bases fitting TRBD2. The germline V gene has CDR1 SGHVS and CDR2 FQNEAQ. The CDR3 covers 14 residues. V shed 5 bases, J shed 3 bases, and the junction held 4 bases outside the gene matches. As DNA, the CDR3 is TGTGCCAGCAGCAGTAGCGGGGGGCTCTACGAGCAGTACTTC. This gives the protein CASSSSGGLYEQYF.

Of note for this clonotype: The junction differs from germline at one of its ends, possibly a read error. The chain couples TRBV4-1 to TRBJ2-5, with 11 positions matching TRBD2. The CDR3 runs to 15 residues. Germline CDR1 MGHRA, CDR2 YSYEKL. CDR3 sequence: CASSQDFRTSGGPDF. CDR3 DNA: TGCGCCAGCAGCCAAGATTTCCGCACTAGCGGGGGCCCCGACTTC.

The chain links TRBV7-3 to TRBJ2-4; possible D gene TRBD2, 6 bases. The CDR3 is 17 amino acids. V was trimmed by 1 base and J by 8 bases, leaving 21 bases between them. CDR1 SGHTA and CDR2 FQGTGA come from the germline V gene. The CDR3 loop is CASSLSPGGHTGDIQYF. The CDR3 DNA follows: TGTGCCAGCAGCTTAAGTCCCGGGGGTCACACGGGAGACATTCAGTACTTC.

The table lists this clonotype with many counts. The chain employs TRBV4-2 and TRBJ2-7, with D hard to call. In germline, CDR1 is LGHNA, CDR2 YNFKEQ. Trimming removed 1 base at V and 3 bases at J, with 10 bases between. The CDR3 is 14 amino acids. The CDR3 coding sequence is TGTGCCAGCAGCCAAGGGCAACAGCTCTACGAGCAGTACTTC. Protein sequence: CASSQGQQLYEQYF.

This clonotype was seen at least ten times. The rearrangement links TRBV12-3 or TRBV12-4 to TRBJ1-4; D is ambiguous. The CDR3 runs to 16 residues. The V end lost 6 bases, the J end lost 8 bases, and 22 bases lay between the germline ends. The CDR3 protein is CASSHLQSPSQEKLFF. The DNA of the CDR3 is TGTGCCAGCAGCCATTTACAGAGCCCATCCCAAGAAAAACTGTTTTTT.

This clonotype was counted a few times. This chain links TRBV7-3 with TRBJ2-5, with TRBD1 identical over 7 bases. This CDR3 has 15 amino acids. With V trimmed by 5 bases and J by 3 bases, 9 bases remained unmatched. The V gene's germline CDR1 is SGHTA and CDR2 FQGTGA. DNA of the CDR3: TGTGCCAGCAGCCCGGGGACAGCCACGGAAGAGACCCAGTACTTC. Encoded protein: CASSPGTATEETQYF.

Only a few counts were recorded for this clonotype. The rearrangement uses TRBV7-9 and TRBJ1-4; D gene ambiguous. The V end lost 5 bases, the J end lost 0 bases, and 7 bases lay between the germline ends. This CDR3 is 14 amino acids long. Germline CDR1 and CDR2: SEHNR and FQNEAQ (reference sequence). The CDR3 here is CASSTTTTNEKLFF. CDR3 nucleotides: TGTGCCAGCAGCACCACAACAACTAATGAAAAACTGTTTTTT.

This clonotype was observed a few times. This rearrangement joins TRBV6-5 to TRBJ2-3; no clear D gene. The germline V gene has CDR1 MNHEY and CDR2 SVGAGI. Trimming left V 0 bases short and J 4 bases short, with 17 bases between. The CDR3 totals 17 residues. As DNA, the CDR3 is TGTGCCAGCAGTTACTCACCCCCTACCATAGGCGCAGATACGCAGTATTTT. Translation: CASSYSPPTIGADTQYF.

This sequence joins TRBV7-2 and TRBJ1-3; 9 nucleotides align to TRBD1. CDR1 SGHTA and CDR2 FQGNSA come from the germline V gene. The CDR3 is made up of 20 amino acids. Trimming cost V 6 bases and J 0 bases; bases outside gene matches: 18. The CDR3: CASSFPGDRATTSSGNTIYF. The CDR3 coding sequence is TGTGCCAGCAGTTTTCCAGGGGACAGGGCAACGACGAGCTCTGGAAACACCATATATTTT.